The T cell receptor (beta chain) under discussion was sequenced for a study of low-dose radiotherapy and immunotherapy resistance in tumors (dated by TCRdb to between 2021 and 2023). Background on the whole study: Cohort 1 received 0.5 Gy per fraction every 2 weeks, with a prescribed total PTV dose of 6.5 Gy. Cohort 2 received 1 Gy per fraction every two weeks, with a total of 13 Gy over 26 weeks. Patients took aspirin 300 mg orally once daily for four cycles, starting on cycle 1 day 1. Every two weeks, patients got intravenous cyclophosphamide at 200 mg/m2, given one day ahead of each radiation and immunotherapy administration. Patients were given nivolumab as a 240 mg flat dose every two weeks and ipilimumab at 1 mg/kg every six weeks, with both drugs delivered intravenously. Randomization of trial participants into treatment groups was not performed. Eight patients were included in the translational analysis, namely three from the first dose cohort plus the first five from the second dose cohort.

The donors took part in RACIN, a single-arm, phase I, dose-escalation trial that combined nivolumab, ipilimumab, aspirin, low-dose cyclophosphamide and low-dose radiotherapy. Patients with advanced, TIL-negative solid tumors were considered eligible. First-strand cDNA was synthesized using Superscript III and a set of TRAV- and TRBV-specific primers, so that both TCRalpha and TCRbeta chains were covered. TCRs were amplified for about 19 PCR cycles with Phusion, using a constant-region primer paired with the adapter attached to the V primers. The isolated mRNA was amplified using the MessageAmp II aRNA Amplification Kit, with in vitro transcription performed for roughly 15 hours at 37 degrees C. The Dynabeads mRNA DIRECT Purification Kit was used to isolate the mRNA for TCR sequencing. A second roughly 25-cycle Phusion PCR added indexed Illumina adapters, and products were purified with AMPure XP beads. Processing in the source paper ran as follows. Custom Perl scripts were used to pool TCR sequences that encoded the same protein, to remove out-of-frame sequences, and to calculate the abundance of each clonotype. Any TCR sequence backed by just one read was left out of the analysis. Among the metrics used to describe the repertoires were Shannon entropy, Gini index, clonality, richness, and the frequency of TCRs shared between repertoires. The public reads were reprocessed in TCRdb via fastp at Q25 and MiXCR, keeping in-frame beta chains. Every CDR3 protein is listed once, alongside the most common genes and DNA of its rows. These V and J calls rely on TCRdb rather than the paper's analysis. For this sample the table gives some 13,000 distinct CDR3 sequences, of which roughly 75% were detected only once. The ten largest clonotypes hold around 5% of the sample.

Comments on this clonotype: The antigen it recognizes is unknown. There are no base qualities to consult, and no much larger clone falls within one base.

The germline ends are 14 bases apart after V is trimmed by 4 bases and J by 6 bases. The CDR3, from cysteine to phenylalanine, totals 13 residues. Just the 39-base CDR3 DNA is kept, in frame starting at base 1. The CDR1 and CDR2 encoded by the germline V gene are SGHRS and YFSETQ. The chain is encoded by TRBV5-1 joined to TRBJ2-7, with the D segment possibly TRBD1 or TRBD2, each aligning over 5 bases. This clonotype originated in a human donor with advanced metastatic prostate, ovarian, gallbladder or colorectal cancer (not recorded which). This table probably holds off-target reads from a library built for another chain. The sequenced DNA is TGCGCCAGCAGCCAACCGGGGCCGGGCGAGCAGTACTTC. Its amino acids are CASSQPGPGEQYF.